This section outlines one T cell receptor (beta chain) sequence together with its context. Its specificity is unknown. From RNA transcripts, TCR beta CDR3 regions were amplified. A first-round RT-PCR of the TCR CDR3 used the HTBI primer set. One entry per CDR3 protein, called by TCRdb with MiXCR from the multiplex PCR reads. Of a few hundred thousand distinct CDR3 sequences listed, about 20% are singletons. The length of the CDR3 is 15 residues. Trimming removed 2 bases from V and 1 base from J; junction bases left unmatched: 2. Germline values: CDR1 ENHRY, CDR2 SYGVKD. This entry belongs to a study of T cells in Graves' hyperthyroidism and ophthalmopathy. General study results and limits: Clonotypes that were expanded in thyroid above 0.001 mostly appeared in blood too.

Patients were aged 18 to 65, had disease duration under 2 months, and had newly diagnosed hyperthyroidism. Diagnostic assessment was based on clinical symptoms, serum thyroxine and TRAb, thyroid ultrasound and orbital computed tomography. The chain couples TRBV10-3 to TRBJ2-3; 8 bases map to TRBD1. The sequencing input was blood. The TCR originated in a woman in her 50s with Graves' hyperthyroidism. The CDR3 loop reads CAISEPDRGTDTQYF. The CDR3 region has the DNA TGTGCCATCAGTGAGCCGGACAGGGGCACAGATACGCAGTATTTT.